Below, 27 T cell receptor beta chains from the same sample are listed, as sequenced in a study of blood T cell repertoires in COVID-19. Produced via immunoSEQ multiplex PCR; TCRdb's table is partial and in-frame only. Of roughly 150,000 clones listed, around 80% were seen once; the top ten hold approximately 10%. The sample consisted of peripheral blood. Receptors originate from a man aged 55 to 69 who had recovered from COVID-19.

This chain joins TRBV28 and TRBJ2-7; D is perhaps TRBD1 (6 bases). Germline CDR1 and CDR2: MDHEN and SYDVKM. The CDR3 sequence is 14 residues long. Between the trimmed V and J ends, which lost 3 bases and 3 bases, there was a span of 12 bases. CDR3 nucleotide sequence: TGTGCCAGCAGTTTCTGGACAGTCAACTACGAGCAGTACTTC. Amino acids: CASSFWTVNYEQYF.

The table lists this clone with a count of one. The J gene is TRBJ2-3, the V gene TRBV6-5; D might be TRBD1 (5 bases). Germline V gene data show CDR1 as MNHEY and CDR2 as SVGAGI. V gave up 0 bases and J gave up 2 bases, with 12 bases separating them. This CDR3 has 16 residues. This chain's CDR3 is CASSYSPGPITDTQYF. In nucleotides, the CDR3 is TGTGCCAGCAGTTACTCGCCAGGGCCTATCACAGATACGCAGTATTTT.

The V and J genes are TRBV15 and TRBJ2-5; D possibly corresponds to TRBD1 (5 bases). This CDR3 has 15 residues. CDR1 is LNHNV and CDR2 is YYDKDF in the germline V gene (reference sequence). Deletions cut 0 bases from V and 2 bases from J, with 10 bases between. As DNA, the CDR3 is TGTGCCACCAGCAGAGATCCCAGGGTGCAAGAGACCCAGTACTTC. Its protein is CATSRDPRVQETQYF. The whole variable domain, remainder taken from reference TRBV15 and TRBJ2-5, is DAMVIQNPRYQVTQFGKPVTLSCSQTLNHNVMYWYQQKSSQAPKLLFHYYDKDFNNEADTPDNFQSRRPNTSFCFLDIRSPGLGDTAMYLCATSRDPRVQETQYFGPGTRLLVL.

The chain couples TRBV6-5 to TRBJ2-5; D possibly corresponds to TRBD2 (6 bases). Germline CDR1 MNHEY, CDR2 SVGAGI. This CDR3 is 14 amino acids long. Trimming took off 6 bases at V and 5 bases at J, with 16 bases between the two ends. The CDR3 DNA reads as TGTGCCAGCAGGCGGCGGAGGGCGGAGGAGACCCAGTACTTC. This encodes CASRRRRAEETQYF.

This clone was observed a handful of times. The chain joins TRBV19 to TRBJ2-1; 9 bases map to TRBD2. The CDR3 covers 16 residues. V shed 6 bases, J shed 8 bases, and the junction held 14 bases outside the gene matches. CDR1 LNHDA and CDR2 SQIVND come from the germline V gene (reference sequence). CDR3 in amino acids: CASSSTLVAGAYEQFF. CDR3 coding DNA: TGTGCCAGTAGCTCCACCCTCGTAGCGGGGGCCTATGAGCAGTTCTTC.

In its sample, this clone was seen once. This chain links TRBV4-3 with TRBJ2-7; the D gene is possibly TRBD2 (5 bases). This CDR3 comprises 15 residues. Germline assignment: CDR1 LGHNA and CDR2 YSLEER. V was pared by 0 bases and J by 7 bases, with 16 bases between. The CDR3 sequence is CASSQDREPWREQYF. CDR3 bases: TGCGCCAGCAGCCAAGATAGGGAGCCCTGGAGGGAGCAGTACTTC.

This chain links TRBV5-4 with TRBJ1-2; the match to TRBD1 covers 8 bases. The CDR3 consists of 14 residues. Germline lookup yields CDR1 SGHNT and CDR2 YYREEE (reference sequence). The ends lost 3 bases at V and 5 bases at J; junction bases unmatched: 6. Here the CDR3 DNA reads TGTGCCAGCAGCTCCCAGGGGGCACGGTATGGCTACACCTTC. Translation gives CASSSQGARYGYTF.

V usage is TRBV4-3 and J usage is TRBJ2-7; D not certain. V was cut by 0 bases and J by 3 bases, with 15 bases left in between. The germline gives CDR1 LGHNA, CDR2 YSLEER. This CDR3 spans 16 amino acids. The CDR3 spells CASSQELGSRDYEQYF. CDR3 coding DNA: TGCGCCAGCAGCCAAGAACTCGGGTCAAGAGACTACGAGCAGTACTTC.

The chain has TRBV7-2 and TRBJ2-1; perhaps TRBD2 as D (5 bases). Trimming stripped 5 bases from V and 6 bases from J, with 17 bases between. The CDR3 has 15 amino acids. Germline lookup yields CDR1 SGHTA and CDR2 FQGNSA. The CDR3 loop is CASSVSGNSLNEQFF. The CDR3 DNA follows: TGTGCCAGCAGCGTGAGCGGTAATTCCCTCAATGAGCAGTTCTTC.

This chain links TRBV7-3 with TRBJ2-3; 8 bases are a match to TRBD2. Germline values: CDR1 SGHTA, CDR2 FQGTGA. V lost 5 bases to trimming and J lost 5 bases; unmatched junction nucleotides: 9. The CDR3 sequence is 15 residues long. The CDR3 region is CASSARGGLGDTQYF. DNA of the CDR3: TGTGCCAGCAGCGCCCGGGGGGGCCTTGGAGATACGCAGTATTTT.

The J gene is TRBJ2-5, the V gene TRBV3-1 (or the pseudogene TRBV3-2); D perhaps matches TRBD1 (5 bases). Looked up from germline, CDR1 is LGHDT and CDR2 is YNNKEL (reference sequence). The CDR3 length is 16 residues. Trimming took 0 bases from V and 2 from J, leaving 13 bases between them. The DNA for the CDR3 is TGTGCCAGCAGCCAAGATGCGCAGGGTGGGCAAGAGACCCAGTACTTC. Residues: CASSQDAQGGQETQYF.

The rearrangement uses TRBV25-1 and TRBJ1-2; D is undetermined. The CDR3 contains 13 residues. Germline V gene lookup returns CDR1 MGHDK and CDR2 SYGVNS. V shed 6 bases and J shed 4 bases, with 12 bases lying between them. In DNA, the CDR3 is TGTGCCAGCAGGGCGGGCAGTCTCTATGGCTACACCTTC. It encodes CASRAGSLYGYTF.

This chain uses TRBV3-1 (or the pseudogene TRBV3-2) with TRBJ2-7; no clear D. The V end lost 3 bases, the J end lost 5 bases, and 11 bases lay between the germline ends. The germline CDR1 and CDR2 sequences are LGHDT and YNNKEL (reference sequence). CDR3 size: 13 residues. CDR3 residues: CASSQIPRDEQYF. The CDR3 nucleotides are TGTGCCAGCAGCCAGATTCCCCGGGACGAGCAGTACTTC.

V and J are TRBV18 and TRBJ2-4, with D possibly TRBD1 on 5 matching bases. The CDR3 covers 18 residues. Germline V gene lookup returns CDR1 KGHSH and CDR2 LQKENI. Trimming removed 3 bases at V and 1 base at J, with 19 bases between. Written as DNA, the CDR3 is TGTGCCAGCTCACCCGTCATAGGTGAAGGGGTGGCCAAAAACATTCAGTACTTC. Its protein is CASSPVIGEGVAKNIQYF.

The chain joins TRBV15 to TRBJ2-1; 13 positions match TRBD2. This CDR3 contains 19 residues. In germline, CDR1 is LNHNV, CDR2 YYDKDF (reference sequence). J gave up 1 base and V 1 base, and 7 bases lay outside the gene matches. As DNA, the CDR3 is TGTGCCACCAGCAGAGCTTCCTGGACTAGCGGGAGTTCCTACAATGAGCAGTTCTTC. Its translation is CATSRASWTSGSSYNEQFF.

This rearrangement joins TRBV6-5 to TRBJ2-1; D is possibly TRBD2 (6 bases). The CDR3 has 12 residues. V was cut by 9 bases and J by 8 bases, with 14 bases left in between. Looked up from germline, CDR1 is MNHEY and CDR2 is SVGAGI. CDR3 amino acids: CASTSRVDEQFF. The CDR3 nucleotides read TGTGCCAGTACTAGCAGAGTGGATGAGCAGTTCTTC.

By proportion, this clone is medium-sized (0.01 to 0.1%). V is TRBV10-3 and J is TRBJ1-1; a possible D gene is TRBD1 (6 bases). CDR1 and CDR2 (germline): ENHRY, SYGVKD. The CDR3 spans 15 residues. The ends were cut back, 5 bases at V and 3 bases at J, with 16 bases in the middle. CDR3 protein: CAISKTDRMDTEAFF. In nucleotides, the CDR3 is TGTGCCATCAGTAAGACCGACAGGATGGACACTGAAGCTTTCTTT.

The chain joins TRBV9 to TRBJ2-6; no reliable D call. Germline CDR1 and CDR2: SGDLS and YYNGEE. The CDR3 runs 18 residues. The ends were cut back, 2 bases at V and 4 bases at J, with 19 bases in the middle. The CDR3 region is CASSVKSSGSRGANVLTF. CDR3 coding DNA: TGTGCCAGCAGCGTCAAATCCTCCGGGTCGCGGGGGGCCAACGTCCTGACTTTC.

The genes are TRBV24-1 and TRBJ1-5; D is unclear. The V end was cut by 7 bases, the J end by 1 base, with 7 bases between. Germline V gene sequence: CDR1 KGHDR, CDR2 SFDVKD. This CDR3 spans 13 amino acids. The CDR3 DNA reads as TGTGCCACCAGCTCACAGAGCAATCAGCCCCAGCATTTT. Protein sequence: CATSSQSNQPQHF.

This chain uses TRBV6-2 or TRBV6-3 with TRBJ2-7; TRBD2 agrees at 12 bases. With 6 bases clipped from V and 0 bases from J, the junction kept 9 bases outside the gene matches. Germline V CDR1 and CDR2: MNHEY, SVGEGT. The CDR3 has 17 residues. This chain's CDR3 is CASSPRTSGAHSYEQYF. For the CDR3, the DNA is TGTGCCAGCAGCCCTAGGACTAGCGGGGCCCACTCCTACGAGCAGTACTTC.

The chain joins TRBV11-3 to TRBJ2-2; no clear D. Germline lookup yields CDR1 SGHNT and CDR2 YENEEA. This CDR3 is 15 amino acids long. The V gene lost 3 bases and the J gene lost 1 base, with 9 bases spanning the gap. The DNA of the CDR3 is TGTGCCAGCAGCTTCGGCGGCCTGAACACCGGGGAGCTGTTTTTT. It encodes CASSFGGLNTGELFF.

The rearrangement uses TRBV6-5 and TRBJ2-7; no firm D call. The CDR3 consists of 14 residues. Germline CDR1 MNHEY, CDR2 SVGAGI. V lost 0 bases and J 5 bases, leaving 11 bases between the germline ends. This CDR3 reads CASSYSSSLDEQYF. For the CDR3, the DNA is TGTGCCAGCAGTTACTCGAGCTCCTTGGACGAGCAGTACTTC.

This chain uses TRBV5-4 with TRBJ2-1; D gene ambiguous. The CDR3 runs to 13 residues. Trimming removed 0 bases at V and 5 bases at J, with 6 bases between. CDR1 and CDR2 (germline): SGHNT, YYREEE (reference sequence). This CDR3 reads CASSLVIDNEQFF. The CDR3, as DNA: TGTGCCAGCAGCTTGGTTATCGACAATGAGCAGTTCTTC.

The chain links TRBV6-2 or TRBV6-3 to TRBJ2-5; 14 nucleotides line up with TRBD2. The ends lost 5 bases at V and 6 bases at J; junction bases unmatched: 5. The germline V gene encodes CDR1 MNHEY and CDR2 SVGEGT. The CDR3 length is 15 residues. In nucleotides, the CDR3 is TGTGCCAGCAGTCACGGGACTAGCGGGAGTAAGACCCAGTACTTC. Amino acids: CASSHGTSGSKTQYF.

Notes on this clone: One base away lies a much larger clone, so this may be a sequencing read error. V is TRBV11-2 and J is TRBJ2-1; the match to TRBD2 covers 8 bases. This CDR3 has 14 residues. The germline V gene has CDR1 SGHAT and CDR2 FQNNGV. Here the CDR3 reads CASRLLGAGGQQFF. The CDR3 nucleotides read TGTGCCAGCCGCTTGCTGGGGGCGGGGGGCCAGCAGTTCTTC.

This clone showed up just a few times. This sequence joins TRBV30 and TRBJ2-2, with TRBD2 matching 7 bases. This CDR3 is 17 amino acids long. Unmatched junction bases numbered 10, after V lost 0 bases and J lost 3 bases. Germline values: CDR1 GTSNPN, CDR2 SVGIG (reference sequence). CDR3 sequence (DNA): TGTGCCTGGAGTGTGGAGGTAGCGGGTTACTACACCGGGGAGCTGTTTTTT. Translating gives CAWSVEVAGYYTGELFF.

In its sample, this clone was seen once. The chain combines TRBV7-6 with TRBJ2-1; TRBD2 matches at 7 bases. This CDR3 is built from 16 residues. V shed 1 base, J shed 6 bases, and the junction held 9 bases outside the gene matches. Germline V gene data show CDR1 as SGHVS and CDR2 as FNYEAQ. CDR3 loop: CASSLGRGVLSNEQFF. DNA for the CDR3: TGTGCCAGCAGCTTAGGACGGGGGGTCTTAAGCAATGAGCAGTTCTTC.